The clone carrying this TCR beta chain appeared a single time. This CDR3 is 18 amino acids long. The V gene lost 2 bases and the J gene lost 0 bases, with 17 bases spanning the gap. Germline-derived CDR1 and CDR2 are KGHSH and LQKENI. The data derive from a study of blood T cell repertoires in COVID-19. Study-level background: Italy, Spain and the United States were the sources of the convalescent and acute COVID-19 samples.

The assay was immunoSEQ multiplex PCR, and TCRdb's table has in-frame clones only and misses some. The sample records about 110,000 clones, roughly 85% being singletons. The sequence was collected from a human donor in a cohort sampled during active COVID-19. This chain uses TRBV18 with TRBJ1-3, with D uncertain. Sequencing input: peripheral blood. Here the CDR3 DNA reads TGTGCCAGCTCACCATTCGCCCCTTCGGGTAGCTCTGGAAACACCATATATTTT. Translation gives CASSPFAPSGSSGNTIYF.